This T cell receptor (beta chain) was found in a study of identical twins. Study findings and constraints: Models predicted too little out-of-frame TCR alpha sharing in monozygotic twins. Invariant MAIT and iNKT cells could partly confound zero-insertion analyses.

TCRdb reanalysed the 5' RACE reads using MiXCR and keeps one entry per CDR3 protein. This sample carries over 200,000 distinct CDR3 sequences, approximately 9% of them seen once, and the ten largest clones take around 5%. This clonotype was recorded many times. The antigen remains undetermined. The sample comprised memory (CD45RO+) T cells sorted from blood. The clonotype was recovered from a woman younger than 35 in good health.

This CDR3 reads CASSLSGETQYF. Written as DNA, the CDR3 is TGTGCCAGCAGCCTTAGCGGGGAGACCCAGTACTTC. The chain combines TRBV5-5 with TRBJ2-5, with TRBD2 matching 7 bases. CDR1 is SGHKS, CDR2 YYEKEE, per germline (reference sequence). V shed 4 bases and J 5 bases; nucleotides not matched to a gene: 2. This CDR3 region has 12 residues.